This is a list of T cell receptor beta chains from one sample in a study of response to subunit inactivated influenza vaccine. TCRdb re-called the RT-PCR reads through MiXCR, storing one row per CDR3 protein. The sample has roughly 650,000 distinct CDR3 sequences; approximately 14% are singletons. Source: PBMCs from blood, taken 12 days after vaccination. The receptors come from a man in his fifties who received an inactivated influenza vaccine. Each CDR3 is given with its conserved first and last residue. A D gene is named only where the DNA matches it firmly. Part of the rows lack a size; the others show once, few, many or a class for expanded clones.

.	TRBJ2-3	.	TRBV12-3/TRBV12-4	CASWSHPTDTQYF	TGTGCCAGCTGGTCACACCCTACAGATACGCAGTATTTT
.	TRBJ2-7	TRBD2	TRBV6-1	CASSALREGQYF	TGTGCCAGCAGTGCTTTGCGGGAGGGGCAGTACTTC
.	TRBJ1-5	.	TRBV28	CASSSPTNPQGQEGNQPQHF	TGTGCCAGCAGTTCACCGACGAACCCACAGGGCCAGGAGGGCAATCAGCCCCAGCATTTT
.	TRBJ2-7	.	TRBV10-3	CAISEGQSTYEQYF	TGTGCCATCAGTGAGGGACAGAGTACATACGAGCAGTACTTC
.	TRBJ2-2	.	TRBV12-3/TRBV12-4	CASSLPNTGELFF	TGTGCCAGCAGTTTACCCAACACCGGGGAGCTGTTTTTT
many	TRBJ2-7	.	TRBV18	CASSSGTGRSYEQYF	TGTGCCAGCTCATCCGGGACTGGCCGGTCCTACGAGCAGTACTTC
.	TRBJ2-7	TRBD2	TRBV29-1	CSVEGTSGKQQYF	TGCAGCGTTGAGGGCACTAGCGGGAAGCAGCAGTACTTC
few	TRBJ2-5	.	TRBV15	CATSRASQGQETQYF	TGTGCCACCAGCAGAGCCAGTCAAGGGCAAGAGACCCAGTACTTC
.	TRBJ2-3	.	TRBV11-3	CASSDPGGADTQYF	TGTGCCAGCAGCGACCCGGGGGGCGCAGATACGCAGTATTTT
.	TRBJ1-3	.	TRBV12-3/TRBV12-4	CASRTTFHPISGNTIYF	TGTGCCAGCAGGACAACGTTCCACCCTATCTCTGGAAACACCATATATTTT
many	TRBJ1-2	TRBD1	TRBV12-3/TRBV12-4	CASSPGTAISTYGYTF	TGTGCCAGCAGCCCAGGGACAGCGATTTCTACCTATGGCTACACCTTC
many	TRBJ2-2	.	TRBV20-1	CSASLASRNTGELFF	TGCAGTGCTAGTTTAGCGAGCAGGAACACCGGGGAGCTGTTTTTT
.	TRBJ2-2	TRBD1	TRBV12-3/TRBV12-4	CASRGQINTGELFF	TGTGCCAGCCGGGGACAGATTAACACCGGGGAGCTGTTTTTT
few	TRBJ2-5	.	TRBV25-1	CASSEYTGTETQYF	TGTGCCAGCAGTGAGTACACCGGTACAGAGACCCAGTACTTC
.	TRBJ2-1	TRBD2	TRBV27	CASTGTSGAYNEQFF	TGTGCCAGCACTGGGACTAGCGGGGCCTACAATGAGCAGTTCTTC
many	TRBJ2-5	TRBD1	TRBV2	CASSRIGARGLKTQYF	TGTGCCAGCAGTCGAATAGGGGCCAGGGGGCTGAAGACCCAGTACTTC
.	TRBJ1-4	TRBD1	TRBV28	CASSFGRGREKLFF	TGTGCCAGCAGTTTTGGGAGGGGGCGAGAAAAACTGTTTTTT
.	TRBJ2-7	TRBD1	TRBV19	CASSETGTGPYEQYF	TGTGCCAGTAGTGAGACCGGGACAGGGCCATACGAGCAGTACTTC
few	TRBJ2-2	.	TRBV5-6	CASSLGYWRAGTGELFF	TGTGCCAGCAGCTTGGGATATTGGAGGGCCGGCACCGGGGAGCTGTTTTTT
few	TRBJ2-7	TRBD2	TRBV30	CAWRDPGLAGGSSYEQYF	TGTGCCTGGAGGGACCCTGGACTAGCGGGGGGCAGCTCCTACGAGCAGTACTTC
.	TRBJ2-7	.	TRBV28	CASSYDRQYF	TGTGCCAGCAGTTACGACAGGCAGTACTTC
.	TRBJ1-1	TRBD1	TRBV6-2/TRBV6-3	CASSRRTGALGTEAFF	TGTGCCAGCAGCCGGAGGACAGGGGCCCTGGGCACTGAAGCTTTCTTT
few	TRBJ2-7	TRBD2	TRBV20-1	CSARISSGSYEQYF	TGCAGTGCTAGAATATCTAGCGGGAGCTACGAGCAGTACTTC
few	TRBJ2-1	.	TRBV6-5	CASSYSSPSPLLYNEQFF	TGTGCCAGCAGTTACTCTAGTCCTAGCCCACTCCTTTACAATGAGCAGTTCTTC
.	TRBJ1-5	.	TRBV4-3	CASSQGVGGQPQHF	TGCGCCAGCAGCCAAGGGGTTGGGGGTCAGCCCCAGCATTTT
few	TRBJ2-7	TRBD1	TRBV6-2/TRBV6-3	CASSRAGTGMNYEQYF	TGTGCCAGCAGCCGGGCCGGGACAGGGATGAACTACGAGCAGTACTTC
few	TRBJ2-1	.	TRBV4-2	CASSQDGGTYNEQFF	TGTGCCAGCAGCCAAGACGGCGGGACCTACAATGAGCAGTTCTTC
.	TRBJ2-5	.	TRBV25-1	CASSGGFRETQYF	TGTGCCAGCAGTGGTGGGTTCAGGGAGACCCAGTACTTC
few	TRBJ2-1	.	TRBV20-1	CSARVANEQFF	TGCAGTGCTAGAGTGGCGAATGAGCAGTTCTTC
many	TRBJ2-7	.	TRBV20-1	CSARAGYEQYF	TGCAGTGCTAGAGCTGGTTACGAGCAGTACTTC
.	TRBJ2-1	.	TRBV14	CASSGKPGQTYNEQFF	TGTGCCAGCAGCGGCAAACCGGGCCAGACCTACAATGAGCAGTTCTTC
few	TRBJ2-1	.	TRBV5-1	CASSLTPIRGQFF	TGCGCCAGCAGCTTGACGCCTATACGGGGGCAGTTCTTC
.	TRBJ2-1	.	TRBV3-1	CASSQEAGGIYNEQFF	TGTGCCAGCAGCCAAGAGGCTGGCGGGATCTACAATGAGCAGTTCTTC
.	TRBJ2-1	.	TRBV11-1	CASSGSAVGNEQFF	TGTGCCAGCAGCGGTTCGGCTGTTGGCAATGAGCAGTTCTTC
few	TRBJ2-3	.	TRBV12-3/TRBV12-4	CASSLKTRTDTQYF	TGTGCCAGCAGTTTAAAGACTAGGACAGATACGCAGTATTTT
many	TRBJ2-3	.	TRBV20-1	CSARDIQGMTTDTQYF	TGCAGTGCTAGAGATATCCAGGGGATGACTACAGATACGCAGTATTTT
.	TRBJ2-5	.	TRBV11-1	CASSTTGPRQETQYF	TGTGCCAGCAGCACAACGGGACCCCGTCAAGAGACCCAGTACTTC
many	TRBJ1-6	.	TRBV12-3/TRBV12-4	CASSSTADQSSYNSPLHF	TGTGCCAGCAGCTCAACCGCCGACCAGAGCTCCTATAATTCACCCCTCCACTTT
few	TRBJ2-7	.	TRBV4-1	CASSQQQAISYEQYF	TGCGCCAGCAGCCAACAACAGGCCATCAGCTACGAGCAGTACTTC
many	TRBJ2-3	.	TRBV29-1	CSVPYSNTQYF	TGCAGCGTTCCCTACAGTAATACGCAGTATTTT
few	TRBJ2-3	TRBD2	TRBV20-1	CSARTSGRADTQYF	TGCAGTGCTAGAACCAGCGGGAGAGCAGATACGCAGTATTTT
.	TRBJ2-7	.	TRBV6-2/TRBV6-3	CASSRILAGEQYF	TGTGCCAGCAGCCGAATACTAGCAGGCGAGCAGTACTTC
.	TRBJ1-1	.	TRBV3-1	CASSQRLGTEAFF	TGTGCCAGCAGCCAAAGGCTTGGGACTGAAGCTTTCTTT
.	TRBJ2-1	.	TRBV7-9	CASSSPLQGSSYNEQFF	TGTGCCAGCAGCTCTCCACTACAGGGTAGCTCCTACAATGAGCAGTTCTTC
.	TRBJ2-3	.	TRBV15	CATSRGEEVDTQYF	TGTGCCACCTCGAGGGGCGAGGAGGTGGATACGCAGTATTTT
few	TRBJ1-5	.	TRBV10-3	CAISVSESNQPQHF	TGTGCCATCAGTGTGTCCGAGAGCAATCAGCCCCAGCATTTT
.	TRBJ2-1	.	TRBV4-3	CASSQERGRGEFF	TGCGCCAGCAGCCAAGAGAGGGGCAGGGGCGAGTTCTTC
many	TRBJ2-2	.	TRBV20-1	CSARDSAYTGELFF	TGCAGTGCTAGAGATAGCGCATACACCGGGGAGCTGTTTTTT
few	TRBJ1-2	.	TRBV27	CASSSARGNGYTF	TGTGCCAGCAGTTCGGCGAGAGGGAATGGCTACACCTTC
few	TRBJ1-5	.	TRBV20-1	CSAIVGVNQPQHF	TGCAGTGCTATAGTAGGGGTAAATCAGCCCCAGCATTTT
.	TRBJ1-3	.	TRBV3-1	CASSQAGVGNTIYF	TGTGCCAGCAGCCAAGCGGGGGTTGGAAACACCATATATTTT
.	TRBJ2-4	.	TRBV30	CAWSPPAAGDIQYF	TGTGCCTGGAGTCCTCCAGCCGCAGGGGACATTCAGTACTTC